This TCR beta chain emerged from a study of OX40 agonist ivuxolimab in advanced cancers. Using immunoSEQ multiplex PCR, the repertoire was profiled, and TCRdb retains in-frame clones only, with some absent. Of under 35,000 clones in the sample, about 92% were seen once. The CDR3 length is 14 residues. Germline CDR1 is KGHSH and CDR2 is LQKENI. Unmatched junction bases numbered 9, after V lost 6 bases and J lost 5 bases. The chain has TRBV18 and TRBJ2-5; TRBD2 matches 7 bases. The starting material was CD4+ or CD8+ T cells sorted from blood, obtained in a trial of the OX40 agonist ivuxolimab. This receptor was obtained from an adult with an advanced solid tumor such as melanoma, head and neck, liver or kidney cancer. CDR3 sequence reads: CASSPAEGGETQYF. CDR3 nucleotide sequence: TGTGCCAGCTCCCCTGCCGAGGGAGGGGAGACCCAGTACTTC.